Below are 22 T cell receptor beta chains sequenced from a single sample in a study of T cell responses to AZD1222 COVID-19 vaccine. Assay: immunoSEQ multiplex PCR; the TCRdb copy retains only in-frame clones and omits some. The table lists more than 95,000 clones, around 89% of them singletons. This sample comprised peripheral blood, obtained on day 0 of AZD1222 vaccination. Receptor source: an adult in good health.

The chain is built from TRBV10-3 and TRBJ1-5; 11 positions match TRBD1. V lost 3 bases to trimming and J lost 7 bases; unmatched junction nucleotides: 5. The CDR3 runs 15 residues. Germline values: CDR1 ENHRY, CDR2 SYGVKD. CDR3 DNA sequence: TGTGCCATCAGTGATGGACAGGGGGCCGGGCAGCCCCAGCATTTT. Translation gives CAISDGQGAGQPQHF.

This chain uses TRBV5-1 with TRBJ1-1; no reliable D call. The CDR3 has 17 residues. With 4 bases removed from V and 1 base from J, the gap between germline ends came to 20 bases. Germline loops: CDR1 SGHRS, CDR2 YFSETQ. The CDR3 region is CASSVELLGSGNTEAFF. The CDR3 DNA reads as TGCGCCAGCAGCGTGGAGCTTTTGGGGTCGGGGAACACTGAAGCTTTCTTT.

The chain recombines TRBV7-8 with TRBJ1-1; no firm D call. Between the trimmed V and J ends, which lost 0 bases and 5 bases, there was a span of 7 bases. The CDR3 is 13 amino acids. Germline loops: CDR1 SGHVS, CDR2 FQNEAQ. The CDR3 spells CASSLAVRTEAFF. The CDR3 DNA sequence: TGTGCCAGCAGCTTAGCAGTGAGGACTGAAGCTTTCTTT.

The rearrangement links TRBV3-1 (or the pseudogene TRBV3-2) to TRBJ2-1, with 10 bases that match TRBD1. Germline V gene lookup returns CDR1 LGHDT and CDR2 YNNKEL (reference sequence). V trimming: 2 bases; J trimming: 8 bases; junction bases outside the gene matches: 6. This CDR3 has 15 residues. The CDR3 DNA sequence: TGTGCCAGCAGCCAACCGGGACAGGGGAAGGATGAGCAGTTCTTC. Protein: CASSQPGQGKDEQFF.

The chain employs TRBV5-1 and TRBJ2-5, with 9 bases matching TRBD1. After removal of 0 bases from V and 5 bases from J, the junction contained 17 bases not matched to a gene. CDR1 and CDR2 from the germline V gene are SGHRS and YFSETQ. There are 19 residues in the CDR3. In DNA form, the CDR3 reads TGCGCCAGCAGCTTGGCCTCCGGGAGTACAGGGGGCATGTTGGAGACCCAGTACTTC. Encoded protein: CASSLASGSTGGMLETQYF.

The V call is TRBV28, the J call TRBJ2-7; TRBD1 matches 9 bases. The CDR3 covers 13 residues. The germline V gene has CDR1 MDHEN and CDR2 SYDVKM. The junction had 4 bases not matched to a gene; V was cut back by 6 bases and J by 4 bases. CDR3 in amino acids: CASRRQGGYEQYF. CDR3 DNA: TGTGCCAGCAGGAGACAGGGGGGTTACGAGCAGTACTTC.

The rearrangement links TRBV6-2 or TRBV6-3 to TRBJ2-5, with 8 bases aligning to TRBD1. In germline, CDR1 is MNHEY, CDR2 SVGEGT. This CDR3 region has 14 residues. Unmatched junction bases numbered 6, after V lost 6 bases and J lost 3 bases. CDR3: CASSPRGLEETQYF. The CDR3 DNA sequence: TGTGCCAGCAGCCCCAGGGGGCTAGAAGAGACCCAGTACTTC.

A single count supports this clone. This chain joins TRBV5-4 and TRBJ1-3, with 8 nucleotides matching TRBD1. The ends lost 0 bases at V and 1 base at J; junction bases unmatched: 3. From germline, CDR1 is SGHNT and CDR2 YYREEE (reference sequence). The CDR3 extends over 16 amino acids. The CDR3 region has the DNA TGTGCCAGCAGCTTGGATCGACAGGGGTCTGGAAACACCATATATTTT. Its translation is CASSLDRQGSGNTIYF.

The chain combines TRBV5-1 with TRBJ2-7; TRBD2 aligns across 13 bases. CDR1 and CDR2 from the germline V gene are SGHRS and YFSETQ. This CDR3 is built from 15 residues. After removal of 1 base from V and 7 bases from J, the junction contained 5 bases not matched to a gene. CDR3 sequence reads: CASSLLLAGGVEQYF. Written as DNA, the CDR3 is TGCGCCAGCAGCTTGCTACTAGCGGGAGGGGTGGAGCAGTACTTC. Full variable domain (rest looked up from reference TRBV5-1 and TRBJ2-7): KAGVTQTPRYLIKTRGQQVTLSCSPISGHRSVSWYQQTPGQGLQFLFEYFSETQRNKGNFPGRFSGRQFSNSRSEMNVSTLELGDSALYLCASSLLLAGGVEQYFGPGTRLTVT.

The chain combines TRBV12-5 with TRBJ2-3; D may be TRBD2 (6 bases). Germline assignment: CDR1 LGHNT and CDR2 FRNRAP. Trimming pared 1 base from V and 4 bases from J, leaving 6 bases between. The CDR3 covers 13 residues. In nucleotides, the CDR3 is TGTGCTAGTGGTTTGGGGGGGGCAGATACGCAGTATTTT. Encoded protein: CASGLGGADTQYF.

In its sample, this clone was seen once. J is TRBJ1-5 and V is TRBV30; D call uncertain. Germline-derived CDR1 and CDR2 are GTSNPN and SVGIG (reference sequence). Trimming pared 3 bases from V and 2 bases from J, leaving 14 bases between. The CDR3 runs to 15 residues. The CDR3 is CAWSRNTAGNQPQHF. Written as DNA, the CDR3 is TGTGCCTGGAGCCGGAACACGGCCGGCAATCAGCCCCAGCATTTT.

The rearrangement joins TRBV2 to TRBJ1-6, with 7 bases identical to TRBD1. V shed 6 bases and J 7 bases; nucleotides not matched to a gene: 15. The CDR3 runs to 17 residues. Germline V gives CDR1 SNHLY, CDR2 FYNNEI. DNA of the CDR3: TGTGCCAGCAGAGCAGGACAGGTCGGTAGGGGGAATTCACCCCTCCACTTT. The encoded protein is CASRAGQVGRGNSPLHF.

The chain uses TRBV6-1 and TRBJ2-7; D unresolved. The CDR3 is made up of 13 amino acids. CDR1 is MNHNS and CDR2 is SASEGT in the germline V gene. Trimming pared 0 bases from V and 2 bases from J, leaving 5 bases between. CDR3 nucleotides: TGTGCCAGCAGTGAAGCATCACCCTACGAGCAGTACTTC. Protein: CASSEASPYEQYF.

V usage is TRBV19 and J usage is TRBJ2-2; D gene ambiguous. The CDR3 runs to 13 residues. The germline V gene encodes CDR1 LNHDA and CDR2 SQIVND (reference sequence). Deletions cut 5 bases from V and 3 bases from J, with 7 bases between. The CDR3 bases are TGTGCCAGTAGTGCTCAGTACACCGGGGAGCTGTTTTTT. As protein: CASSAQYTGELFF.

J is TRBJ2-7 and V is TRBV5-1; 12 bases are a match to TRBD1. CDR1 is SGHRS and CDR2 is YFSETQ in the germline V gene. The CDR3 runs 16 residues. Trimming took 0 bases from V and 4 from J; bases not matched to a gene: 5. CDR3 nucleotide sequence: TGCGCCAGCAGCTTGGGGGCGGGACAGGGGGCTTACGAGCAGTACTTC. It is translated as CASSLGAGQGAYEQYF.

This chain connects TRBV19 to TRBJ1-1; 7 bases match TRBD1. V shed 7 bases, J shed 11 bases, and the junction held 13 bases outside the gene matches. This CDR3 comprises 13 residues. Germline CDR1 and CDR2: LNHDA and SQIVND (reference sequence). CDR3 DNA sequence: TGTGCCAGTAAGAGACAGGGCGATAATTGGGCTTTCTTT. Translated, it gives CASKRQGDNWAFF.

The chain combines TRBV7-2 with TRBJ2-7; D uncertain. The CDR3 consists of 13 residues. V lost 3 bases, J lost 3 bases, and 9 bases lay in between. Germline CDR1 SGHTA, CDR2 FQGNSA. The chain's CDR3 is CASSFGKLYEQYF. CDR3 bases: TGTGCCAGCAGCTTCGGCAAACTCTACGAGCAGTACTTC.

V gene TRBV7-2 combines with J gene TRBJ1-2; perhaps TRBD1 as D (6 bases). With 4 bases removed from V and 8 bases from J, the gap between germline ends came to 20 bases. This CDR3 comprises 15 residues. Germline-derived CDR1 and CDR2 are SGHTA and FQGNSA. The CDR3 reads CASSSIQGPQDGYTF. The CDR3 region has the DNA TGTGCCAGCAGCTCAATTCAGGGGCCCCAGGACGGCTACACCTTC.

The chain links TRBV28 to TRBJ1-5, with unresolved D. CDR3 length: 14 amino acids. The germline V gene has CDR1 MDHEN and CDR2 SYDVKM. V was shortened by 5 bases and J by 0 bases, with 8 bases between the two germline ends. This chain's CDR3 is CASSGRFSNQPQHF. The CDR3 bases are TGTGCCAGCAGTGGACGATTTAGCAATCAGCCCCAGCATTTT.

CDR3 sequence reads: CATSDLPRQEGAFF. The CDR3 DNA reads as TGTGCCACCAGTGATTTGCCGCGACAGGAGGGAGCTTTCTTT. This chain links TRBV24-1 with TRBJ1-1, with D tentatively TRBD1 (6 bases). Trimming removed 0 bases from V and 10 bases from J, with 14 bases in between. Germline V gives CDR1 KGHDR, CDR2 SFDVKD. The CDR3 length is 14 residues.

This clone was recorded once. CDR3 sequence (DNA): TGTGCCAGCAGCTTTGGAGCAGTCCCTAATGAAAAACTGTTTTTT. Translating gives CASSFGAVPNEKLFF. The rearrangement links TRBV5-8 to TRBJ1-4; D is unclear. V lost 2 bases and J lost 3, with 11 bases in between. CDR1 and CDR2 from the germline V gene are SGHTS and YDEGEE. The CDR3 runs to 15 residues.

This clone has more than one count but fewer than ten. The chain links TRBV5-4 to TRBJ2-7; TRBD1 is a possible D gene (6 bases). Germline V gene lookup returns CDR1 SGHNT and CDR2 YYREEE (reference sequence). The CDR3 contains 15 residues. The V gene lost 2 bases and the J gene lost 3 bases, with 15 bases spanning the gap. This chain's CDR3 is CASSFTITGSYEQYF. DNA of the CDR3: TGTGCCAGCAGCTTCACAATTACAGGGAGCTACGAGCAGTACTTC. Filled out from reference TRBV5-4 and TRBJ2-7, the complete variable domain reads ETGVTQSPTHLIKTRGQQVTLRCSSQSGHNTVSWYQQALGQGPQFIFQYYREEENGRGNFPPRFSGLQFPNYSSELNVNALELDDSALYLCASSFTITGSYEQYFGPGTRLTVT.